These T cell receptor beta chains were read from a single sample in a study of shared clonotypes between healthy human individuals. TCRdb keeps only in-frame clones here, not all; method: immunoSEQ multiplex PCR. The sample includes hundreds of thousands of clones, 73% of them seen just once. Sequencing used memory CD4+ T cells sorted from blood. The receptors come from a woman in her 30s in good health. Both conserved end residues are part of each CDR3. A D gene is named only where the DNA matches it firmly. Size tells how often a clone was seen (once, few, many) or the class of an expanded clone, and some rows leave it out.

clone size	J gene	D gene	V gene	CDR3 protein	CDR3 DNA
NA	TRBJ1-5	TRBD1	TRBV6-1	CASSETQGSLPQHF	TGTGCCAGCAGTGAAACACAGGGGAGCTTGCCCCAGCATTTT
once	TRBJ2-5	NA	TRBV6-5	CASKRGGAGGETQYF	TGTGCCAGCAAAAGAGGTGGGGCAGGAGGAGAGACCCAGTACTTC
NA	TRBJ2-7	NA	TRBV5-1	CASRLDVSYEQYF	TGCGCCAGCAGGTTGGACGTATCCTACGAGCAGTACTTC
NA	TRBJ2-7	NA	TRBV29-1	CSVSRQEGSYEQYF	TGCAGCGTATCACGACAGGAGGGCTCCTACGAGCAGTACTTC
NA	TRBJ1-5	NA	TRBV5-6	CASSMLLDVPQHF	TGTGCCAGCAGCATGCTTTTGGACGTGCCCCAGCATTTT
NA	TRBJ1-4	NA	TRBV5-1	CASSLVSVHEKLFF	TGCGCCAGCAGCTTGGTCTCAGTTCATGAAAAACTGTTTTTT
few	TRBJ2-7	NA	TRBV1	CTSSLGLVPFYEQYF	TGCACCAGCAGTCTAGGACTAGTTCCCTTCTACGAGCAGTACTTC
NA	TRBJ1-5	NA	TRBV6-1	CASSLTDYSNQPQHF	TGTGCCAGCAGCTTGACAGATTATAGCAATCAGCCCCAGCATTTT
NA	TRBJ2-7	TRBD2	TRBV5-1	CASSPGTSGIQQYF	TGCGCCAGCAGTCCCGGGACTAGCGGCATACAGCAGTACTTC
many	TRBJ2-7	TRBD2	TRBV7-7	CASSLVPGGPHEQYF	TGTGCCAGCAGCTTAGTACCGGGAGGGCCCCACGAGCAGTACTTC
once	TRBJ1-1	TRBD1	TRBV11-2	CASSRDRDSEAFF	TGTGCCAGCAGCCGAGACAGGGACTCTGAAGCTTTCTTT
NA	TRBJ2-7	TRBD1	TRBV27	CASSFADRASYEQYF	TGTGCCAGCAGTTTTGCGGACAGGGCCTCCTACGAGCAGTACTTC
NA	TRBJ1-1	NA	TRBV29-1	CSVEDQSTNTEAFF	TGCAGCGTTGAAGATCAGTCCACGAACACTGAAGCTTTCTTT
NA	TRBJ2-1	NA	TRBV27	CASSLLGDLYNEQFF	TGTGCCAGCAGTTTATTGGGGGATTTGTACAATGAGCAGTTCTTC
NA	TRBJ2-5	NA	TRBV19	CASGRSPGTQYF	TGTGCCAGTGGAAGGTCTCCAGGAACCCAGTACTTC
NA	TRBJ1-5	TRBD1	TRBV6-1	CASRGRGSSNQPQHF	TGTGCCAGCAGGGGCAGGGGGTCTAGCAATCAGCCCCAGCATTTT
NA	TRBJ1-2	NA	TRBV29-1	CSGSTGSADYGYTF	TGCAGCGGGTCTACAGGGAGCGCGGACTATGGCTACACCTTC
NA	TRBJ2-1	TRBD2	TRBV7-2	CASSTWTSQQNEQFF	TGTGCCAGCAGCACCTGGACTAGCCAACAAAATGAGCAGTTCTTC
NA	TRBJ2-2	NA	TRBV5-1	CASSLVRQLNTGELFF	TGCGCCAGCAGCTTGGTGAGACAGCTTAACACCGGGGAGCTGTTTTTT
NA	TRBJ1-3	NA	TRBV29-1	CSVIPADTGNTIYF	TGCAGCGTGATACCCGCGGATACTGGAAACACCATATATTTT
NA	TRBJ2-2	NA	TRBV7-3	CASSFSGGNTGELFF	TGTGCCAGCAGCTTTAGCGGTGGGAACACCGGGGAGCTGTTTTTT
few	TRBJ2-4	NA	TRBV6-5	CASSNGPLNIQYF	TGTGCCAGCAGCAATGGGCCCTTAAACATTCAGTACTTC
NA	TRBJ2-6	NA	TRBV28	CASKRRDSGANVLTF	TGTGCCAGCAAACGCCGAGACTCTGGGGCCAACGTCCTGACTTTC
NA	TRBJ1-2	TRBD1	TRBV27	CASKRSGQGTYGYTF	TGTGCCAGCAAAAGATCGGGACAGGGTACCTATGGCTACACCTTC
NA	TRBJ1-2	NA	TRBV28	CASRSRGGLYGYTF	TGTGCCAGCAGGTCCCGGGGGGGTTTGTATGGCTACACCTTC
many	TRBJ1-5	NA	TRBV19	CASSISTAGGNQPQHF	TGTGCCAGTAGTATAAGTACCGCCGGGGGCAATCAGCCCCAGCATTTT
NA	TRBJ1-2	NA	TRBV19	CASSLERYGYTF	TGTGCCAGTAGTCTCGAGAGGTATGGCTACACCTTC
NA	TRBJ1-2	NA	TRBV6-5	CASAFRGGYTF	TGTGCCAGCGCATTCAGGGGCGGCTACACCTTC
once	TRBJ1-5	TRBD1	TRBV6-5	CASSYSRQGNQPQHF	TGTGCCAGCAGTTACTCGAGACAGGGAAACCAGCCCCAGCATTTT
NA	TRBJ2-1	NA	TRBV4-1	CASSRLGYNEQFF	TGCGCCAGCAGCCGGCTCGGATACAATGAGCAGTTCTTC
NA	TRBJ2-7	NA	TRBV5-1	CASSLVPEGEQYF	TGCGCCAGCAGCTTGGTTCCCGAAGGCGAGCAGTACTTC
NA	TRBJ2-7	TRBD2	TRBV7-2	CASSPVGLAGPEQYF	TGTGCCAGCAGCCCCGTGGGACTAGCGGGACCCGAGCAGTACTTC
once	TRBJ2-2	NA	TRBV4-2	CASSQDLERTGELFF	TGTGCCAGCAGCCAAGATCTGGAGCGGACCGGGGAGCTGTTTTTT
NA	TRBJ2-7	TRBD2	TRBV7-9	CASSPTWTSGLMDEQYF	TGTGCCAGCAGCCCAACCTGGACTAGCGGTTTGATGGACGAGCAGTACTTC
few	TRBJ1-2	NA	TRBV30	CAYERRSPNYGYTF	TGTGCCTACGAAAGGAGGAGCCCTAACTATGGCTACACCTTC
many	TRBJ2-7	NA	TRBV11-2	CASSLARDPYYEQYF	TGTGCCAGCAGCTTAGCCCGGGACCCCTACTACGAGCAGTACTTC
NA	TRBJ2-7	TRBD1	TRBV18	CASSQWDRGSYEQYF	TGTGCCAGCTCACAATGGGACAGGGGATCCTACGAGCAGTACTTC
NA	TRBJ1-1	NA	TRBV11-1	CASSLAGTASEAFF	TGTGCCAGCAGCCTTGCCGGGACGGCTTCTGAAGCTTTCTTT
NA	TRBJ1-4	NA	TRBV5-1	CASSLGGAGEKLFF	TGCGCCAGCAGCTTGGGGGGCGCCGGGGAAAAACTGTTTTTT
NA	TRBJ1-3	TRBD1	TRBV10-3	CAISPRDRVENTIYF	TGTGCCATCAGTCCCCGGGACAGGGTTGAGAACACCATATATTTT
NA	TRBJ2-5	TRBD2	TRBV29-1	CSVGRTSGRETQYF	TGCAGCGTTGGGAGGACTAGCGGGAGAGAGACCCAGTACTTC
once	TRBJ1-5	TRBD1	TRBV30	CAWSGTGENRPQHF	TGTGCCTGGAGTGGGACAGGGGAGAACCGGCCCCAGCATTTT
NA	TRBJ1-3	NA	TRBV15	CATSPGYYSSGNTIYF	TGTGCCACCAGCCCCGGGTACTATTCCTCTGGAAACACCATATATTTT
NA	TRBJ2-7	NA	TRBV5-6	CASRALGPSYEQYF	TGTGCCAGCAGGGCGCTTGGCCCCTCCTACGAGCAGTACTTC
NA	TRBJ1-1	TRBD1	TRBV4-1	CASSQGQGARHTEAFF	TGCGCCAGCAGCCAGGGACAGGGGGCGCGTCACACTGAAGCTTTCTTT
NA	TRBJ2-7	NA	TRBV28	CASSDTGYEQYF	TGTGCCAGCAGTGACACAGGCTACGAGCAGTACTTC
few	TRBJ1-1	NA	TRBV4-1	CASSQGATEAFF	TGCGCCAGCAGCCAAGGGGCCACTGAAGCTTTCTTT
NA	TRBJ2-1	NA	TRBV4-1	CASSRRNRENNEQFF	TGCGCCAGCAGCCGAAGAAATCGTGAAAACAATGAGCAGTTCTTC
NA	TRBJ1-2	NA	TRBV5-6	CASSLVRGGYGYTF	TGTGCCAGCAGCTTGGTCCGGGGTGGCTATGGCTACACCTTC
NA	TRBJ1-1	NA	TRBV27	CASSLGIQTTEAFF	TGTGCCAGCAGTTTAGGGATCCAAACCACTGAAGCTTTCTTT
NA	TRBJ2-1	TRBD1	TRBV19	CASVRDRNYNEQFF	TGTGCCAGCGTCCGGGACAGGAATTACAATGAGCAGTTCTTC
NA	TRBJ2-5	NA	TRBV2	CASSELDRPIQYF	TGTGCCAGCAGTGAATTAGATAGACCCATCCAGTACTTC
NA	TRBJ2-7	NA	TRBV15	CATSRGEAQAGYEQYF	TGTGCCACCAGCAGAGGGGAGGCGCAGGCGGGTTACGAGCAGTACTTC
NA	TRBJ2-3	TRBD2	TRBV27	CASSSEGLALPTDTQYF	TGTGCCAGCAGTTCCGAGGGACTAGCCCTTCCCACAGATACGCAGTATTTT
NA	TRBJ2-5	TRBD2	TRBV6-6	CASSPPGTSLETQYF	TGTGCCAGCAGTCCGCCCGGGACTAGCCTCGAGACCCAGTACTTC
NA	TRBJ1-2	NA	TRBV10-1	CASSELSAYGYTF	TGCGCCAGCAGTGAGTTGTCAGCCTATGGCTACACCTTC
NA	TRBJ2-2	NA	TRBV28	CASSSPSVVAMSGELFF	TGTGCCAGCAGTTCACCGTCTGTAGTGGCCATGTCCGGGGAGCTGTTTTTT
NA	TRBJ2-7	NA	TRBV7-9	CASSLIYRGSYEQYF	TGTGCCAGCAGCTTAATTTACCGCGGATCCTACGAGCAGTACTTC
NA	TRBJ1-5	NA	TRBV18	CASSPGSNQPQHF	TGTGCCAGCTCACCAGGAAGCAATCAGCCCCAGCATTTT
NA	TRBJ2-1	NA	TRBV5-1	CASSPDFSLYNEQFF	TGCGCCAGCAGCCCCGACTTCTCCCTATACAATGAGCAGTTCTTC